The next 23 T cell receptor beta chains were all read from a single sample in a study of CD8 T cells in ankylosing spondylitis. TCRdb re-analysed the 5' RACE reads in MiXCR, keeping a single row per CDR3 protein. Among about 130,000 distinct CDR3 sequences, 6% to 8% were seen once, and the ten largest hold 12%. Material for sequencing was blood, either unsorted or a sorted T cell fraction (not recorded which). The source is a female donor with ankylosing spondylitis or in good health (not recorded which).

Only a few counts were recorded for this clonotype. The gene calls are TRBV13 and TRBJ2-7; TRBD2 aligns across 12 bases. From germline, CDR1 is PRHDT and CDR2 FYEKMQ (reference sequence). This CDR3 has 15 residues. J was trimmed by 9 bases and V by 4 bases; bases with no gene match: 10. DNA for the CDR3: TGTGCCAGCAGCTCCAGGACTAGCGGGGCCCCAGGGCAGTACTTC. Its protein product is CASSSRTSGAPGQYF. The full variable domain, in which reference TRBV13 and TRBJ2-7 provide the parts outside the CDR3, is AAGVIQSPRHLIKEKRETATLKCYPIPRHDTVYWYQQGPGQDPQFLISFYEKMQSDKGSIPDRFSAQQFSDYHSELNMSSLELGDSALYFCASSSRTSGAPGQYFGPGTRLTVT.

CDR3 nucleotide sequence: TGTGCCAGCACCGACGGTCGCTCCTACAATGAGCAGTTCTTC. Protein product: CASTDGRSYNEQFF. The chain has TRBV7-9 and TRBJ2-1, with unresolved D. The CDR3 extends over 14 amino acids. The germline V and J ends were trimmed by 7 bases and 0 bases, with 10 bases remaining between them. CDR1 SEHNR and CDR2 FQNEAQ come from the germline V gene (reference sequence). The variable domain in full, completed from reference TRBV7-9 and TRBJ2-1, reads DTGVSQNPRHKITKRGQNVTFRCDPISEHNRLYWYRQTLGQGPEFLTYFQNEAQLEKSRLLSDRFSAERPKGSFSTLEIQRTEQGDSAMYLCASTDGRSYNEQFFGPGTRLTVL.

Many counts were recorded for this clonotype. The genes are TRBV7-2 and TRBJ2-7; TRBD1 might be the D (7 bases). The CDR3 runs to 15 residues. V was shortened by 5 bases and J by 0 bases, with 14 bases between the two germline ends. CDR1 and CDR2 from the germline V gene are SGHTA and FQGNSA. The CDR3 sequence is CASSRQGLRSYEQYF. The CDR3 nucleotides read TGTGCCAGCAGCCGACAGGGACTGCGCTCCTACGAGCAGTACTTC.

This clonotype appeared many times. In nucleotides, the CDR3 is TGTGCCAGCAGCCCCCCCCCTCGTTGGGGTAATGAGCAGTTCTTC. It specifies CASSPPPRWGNEQFF. V is TRBV7-9 and J is TRBJ2-1; D gene unclear. The V gene's germline CDR1 is SEHNR and CDR2 FQNEAQ (reference sequence). V lost 5 bases to trimming and J lost 7 bases, with 18 bases between them. This CDR3 has 15 residues.

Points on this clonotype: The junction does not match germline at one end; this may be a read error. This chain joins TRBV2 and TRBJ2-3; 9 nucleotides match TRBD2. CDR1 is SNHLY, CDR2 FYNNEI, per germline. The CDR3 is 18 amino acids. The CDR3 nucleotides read TGTACCAGCAGTTTAACCCCCCCAAGCGGGGGGTATACTTATACGCAGTATTTT. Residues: CTSSLTPPSGGYTYTQYF.

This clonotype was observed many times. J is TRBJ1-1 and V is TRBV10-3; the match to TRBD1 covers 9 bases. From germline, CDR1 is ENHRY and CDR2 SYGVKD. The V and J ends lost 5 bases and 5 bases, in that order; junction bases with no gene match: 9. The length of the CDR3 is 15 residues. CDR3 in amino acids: CAISSTDRGGTEAFF. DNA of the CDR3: TGTGCCATCAGTTCCACGGACAGGGGTGGGACTGAAGCTTTCTTT.

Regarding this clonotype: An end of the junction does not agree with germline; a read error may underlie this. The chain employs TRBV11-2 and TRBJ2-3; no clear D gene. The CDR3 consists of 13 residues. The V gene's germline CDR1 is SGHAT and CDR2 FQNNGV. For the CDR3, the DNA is TGTGTCAGCAGCTTTGGTAGCACAGATACGCAGTATTTT. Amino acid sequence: CVSSFGSTDTQYF.

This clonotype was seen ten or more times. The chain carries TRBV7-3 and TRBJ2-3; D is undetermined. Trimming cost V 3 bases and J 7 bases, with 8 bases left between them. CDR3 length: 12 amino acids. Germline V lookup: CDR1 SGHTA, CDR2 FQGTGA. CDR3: CASSLPTNTQYF. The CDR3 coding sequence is TGTGCCAGCAGCTTGCCCACGAATACGCAGTATTTT. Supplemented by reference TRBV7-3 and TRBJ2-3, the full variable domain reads GAGVSQTPSNKVTEKGKYVELRCDPISGHTALYWYRQSLGQGPEFLIYFQGTGAADDSGLPNDRFFAVRPEGSVSTLKIQRTERGDSAVYLCASSLPTNTQYFGPGTRLTVL.

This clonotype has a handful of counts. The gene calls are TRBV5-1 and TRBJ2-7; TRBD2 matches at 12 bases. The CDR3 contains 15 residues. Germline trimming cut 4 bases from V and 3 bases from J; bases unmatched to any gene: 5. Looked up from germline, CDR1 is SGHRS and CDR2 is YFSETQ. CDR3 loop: CASSPGLAGIYEQYF. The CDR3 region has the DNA TGCGCCAGCAGCCCCGGACTAGCGGGAATCTACGAGCAGTACTTC.

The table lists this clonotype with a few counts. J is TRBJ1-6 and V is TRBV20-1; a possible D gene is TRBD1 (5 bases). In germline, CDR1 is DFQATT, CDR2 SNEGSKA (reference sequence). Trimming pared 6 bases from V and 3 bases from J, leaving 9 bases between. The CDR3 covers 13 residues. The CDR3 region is CSASGGYNSPLHF. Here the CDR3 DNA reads TGCAGTGCCTCCGGGGGCTATAATTCACCCCTCCACTTT.

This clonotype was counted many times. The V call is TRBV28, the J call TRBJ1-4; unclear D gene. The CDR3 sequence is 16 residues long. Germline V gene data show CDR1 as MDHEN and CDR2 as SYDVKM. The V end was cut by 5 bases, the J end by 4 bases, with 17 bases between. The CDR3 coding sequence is TGTGCCAGCAGTCGGAGCCGGGCAGGAGATAATGAAAAACTGTTTTTT. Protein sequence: CASSRSRAGDNEKLFF.

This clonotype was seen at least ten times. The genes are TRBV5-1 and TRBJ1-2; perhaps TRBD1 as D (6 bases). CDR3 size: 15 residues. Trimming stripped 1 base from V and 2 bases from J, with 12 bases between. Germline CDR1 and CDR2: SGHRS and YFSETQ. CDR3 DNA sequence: TGCGCCAGCAGCTTGTGGCAGGGGACCAACTATGGCTACACCTTC. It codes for CASSLWQGTNYGYTF.

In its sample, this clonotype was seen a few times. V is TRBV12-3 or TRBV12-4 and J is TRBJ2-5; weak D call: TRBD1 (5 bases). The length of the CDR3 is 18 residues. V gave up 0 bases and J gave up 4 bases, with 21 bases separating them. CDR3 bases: TGTGCCAGCAGTTTAGCGCTAACGGGCAGGGTGCTTGGAGAGACCCAGTACTTC. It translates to CASSLALTGRVLGETQYF.

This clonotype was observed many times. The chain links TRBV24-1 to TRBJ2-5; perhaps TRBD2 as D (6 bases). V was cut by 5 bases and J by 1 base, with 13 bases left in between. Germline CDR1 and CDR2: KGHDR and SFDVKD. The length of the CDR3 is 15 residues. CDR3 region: CATSAFGGTQETQYF. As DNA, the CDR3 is TGTGCCACCAGTGCGTTCGGGGGAACCCAAGAGACCCAGTACTTC.

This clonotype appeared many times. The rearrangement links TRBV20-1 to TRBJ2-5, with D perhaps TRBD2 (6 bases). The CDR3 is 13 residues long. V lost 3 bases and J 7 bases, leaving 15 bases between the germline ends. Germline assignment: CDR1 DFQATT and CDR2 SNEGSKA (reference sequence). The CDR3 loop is CSARGGGSRTQYF. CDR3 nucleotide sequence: TGCAGTGCTAGGGGCGGAGGGTCCAGGACCCAGTACTTC.

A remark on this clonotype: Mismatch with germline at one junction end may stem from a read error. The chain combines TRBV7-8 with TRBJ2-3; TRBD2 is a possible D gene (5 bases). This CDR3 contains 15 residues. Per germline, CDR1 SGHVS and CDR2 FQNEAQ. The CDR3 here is CVSSGLLPGTDTQYF. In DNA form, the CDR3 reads TGTGTCAGCAGCGGCCTTTTACCAGGCACAGATACGCAGTATTTT.

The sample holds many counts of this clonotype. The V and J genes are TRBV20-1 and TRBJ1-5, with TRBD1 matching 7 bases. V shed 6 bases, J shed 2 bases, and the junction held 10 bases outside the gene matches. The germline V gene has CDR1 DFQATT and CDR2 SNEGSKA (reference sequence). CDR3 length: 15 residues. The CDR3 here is CSASIPQGGNQPQHF. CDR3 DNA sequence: TGCAGTGCGAGCATCCCCCAGGGGGGCAATCAGCCCCAGCATTTT.

The CDR3 sequence is CASSQLGENYGYTF. The CDR3 bases are TGCGCCAGCAGCCAACTCGGGGAAAACTATGGCTACACCTTC. The chain combines TRBV4-3 with TRBJ1-2; D uncertain. With 2 bases removed from V and 2 bases from J, the gap between germline ends came to 9 bases. The CDR3 extends over 14 amino acids. Germline assignment: CDR1 LGHNA and CDR2 YSLEER.

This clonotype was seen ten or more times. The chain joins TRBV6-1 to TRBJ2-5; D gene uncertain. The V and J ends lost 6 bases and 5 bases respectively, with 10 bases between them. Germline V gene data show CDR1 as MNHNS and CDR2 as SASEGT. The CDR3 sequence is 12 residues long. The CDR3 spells CASSELGETQYF. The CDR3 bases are TGTGCCAGCAGCGAGCTTGGTGAGACCCAGTACTTC.

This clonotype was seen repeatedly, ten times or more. The CDR3 region has the DNA TGCGCCAGCAGCCCTTGGGGAAAGGGGCCCGAAAAACTGTTTTTT. Its translation is CASSPWGKGPEKLFF. J is TRBJ1-4 and V is TRBV4-1; D possibly corresponds to TRBD1 (5 bases). The V and J ends lost 4 bases and 8 bases respectively, with 17 bases between them. In germline, CDR1 is MGHRA, CDR2 YSYEKL. The CDR3 runs to 15 residues.

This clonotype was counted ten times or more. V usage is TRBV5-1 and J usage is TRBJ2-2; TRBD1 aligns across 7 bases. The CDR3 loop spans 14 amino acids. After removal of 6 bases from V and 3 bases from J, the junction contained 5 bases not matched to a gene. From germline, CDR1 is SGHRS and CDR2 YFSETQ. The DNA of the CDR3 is TGCGCCAGCATGACAGGGCAACACACCGGGGAGCTGTTTTTT. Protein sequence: CASMTGQHTGELFF.

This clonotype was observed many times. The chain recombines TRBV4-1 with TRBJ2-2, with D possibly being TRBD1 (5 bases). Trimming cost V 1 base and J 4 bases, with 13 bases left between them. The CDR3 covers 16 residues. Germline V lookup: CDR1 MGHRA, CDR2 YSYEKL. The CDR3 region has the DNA TGCGCCAGCAGCCAAGGGACACATTCGAGCACCGGGGAGCTGTTTTTT. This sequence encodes CASSQGTHSSTGELFF.

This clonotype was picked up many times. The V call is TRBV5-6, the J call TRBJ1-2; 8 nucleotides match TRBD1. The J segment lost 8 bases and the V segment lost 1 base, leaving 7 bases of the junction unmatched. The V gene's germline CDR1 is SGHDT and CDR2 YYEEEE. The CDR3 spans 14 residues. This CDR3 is CASSLFQGAGGYTF. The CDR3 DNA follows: TGTGCCAGCAGCTTGTTCCAGGGGGCTGGCGGCTACACCTTC.